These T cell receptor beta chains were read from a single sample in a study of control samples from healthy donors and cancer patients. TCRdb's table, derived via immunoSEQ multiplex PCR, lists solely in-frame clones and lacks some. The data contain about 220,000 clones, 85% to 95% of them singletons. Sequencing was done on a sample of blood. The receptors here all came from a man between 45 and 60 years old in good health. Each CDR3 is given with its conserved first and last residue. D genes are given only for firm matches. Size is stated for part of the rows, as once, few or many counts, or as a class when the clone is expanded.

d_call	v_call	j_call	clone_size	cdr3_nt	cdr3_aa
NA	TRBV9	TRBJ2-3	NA	TGTGCCAGCAGCGTAGTATGGTCCGGGGGGCGCACAGATACGCAGTATTTT	CASSVVWSGGRTDTQYF
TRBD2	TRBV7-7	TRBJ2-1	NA	TGTGCCAGCAGCGCTACTAGCGGGGGGGCCTATTCTGAGCAGTTCTTC	CASSATSGGAYSEQFF
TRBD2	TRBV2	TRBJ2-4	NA	TGTGCCAGCAATGAGCGGGGGACCAAAAACATTCAGTACTTC	CASNERGTKNIQYF
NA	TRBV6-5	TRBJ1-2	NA	TGTGCCAGCAGAGATTACGGGGTAGGCGGCTACACCTTC	CASRDYGVGGYTF
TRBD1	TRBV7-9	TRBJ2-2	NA	TGTGCCAGCAGCCCCAGACAGGGGACCGGGGAGCTGTTTTTT	CASSPRQGTGELFF
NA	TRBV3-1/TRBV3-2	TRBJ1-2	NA	TGTGCCAGCAGCCAAGGAGCTGAGAATGGCTACACCTTC	CASSQGAENGYTF
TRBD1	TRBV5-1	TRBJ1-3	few	TGCGCCAGCAGCCGCGGCCCCAGGGGGGGATCTGGAAACACCATATATTTT	CASSRGPRGGSGNTIYF
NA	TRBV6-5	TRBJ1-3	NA	TGTGCCAGCAGTTGGGAATCTGGAAACACCATATATTTT	CASSWESGNTIYF
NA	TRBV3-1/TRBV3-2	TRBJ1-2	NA	TGTGCCAGCAGATACCGGGGCAGGGATGGCTACACCTTC	CASRYRGRDGYTF
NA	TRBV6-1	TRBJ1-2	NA	TGTGCCAGCAGTGAACCAGGGAGCTATGGCTACACCTTC	CASSEPGSYGYTF
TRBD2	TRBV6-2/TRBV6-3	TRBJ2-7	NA	TGTGCCAGCAGTTACCCCCCCCCGGGGGAGGGTTCCGAGCAGTACTTC	CASSYPPPGEGSEQYF
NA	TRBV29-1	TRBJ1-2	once	TGCAGCGTTGAAGTACGGACGGAGGGCTACACCTTC	CSVEVRTEGYTF
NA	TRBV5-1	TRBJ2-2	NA	TGCGCCAGCAGCTTGGAGGCAGCGGCGAACACCGGGGAGCTGTTTTTT	CASSLEAAANTGELFF
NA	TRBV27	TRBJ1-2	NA	TGTGCCAGCAGTTTATCTCGAGACTCCTATGGCTACACCTTC	CASSLSRDSYGYTF
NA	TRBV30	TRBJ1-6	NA	TGTGCCCAAGCGAGGCCGGGATCACCCCTCCACTTT	CAQARPGSPLHF
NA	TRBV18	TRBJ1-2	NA	TGTGCCAGCTCACAGACCTTCGGGGACTATGGCTACACCTTC	CASSQTFGDYGYTF
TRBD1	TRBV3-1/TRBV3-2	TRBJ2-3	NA	TGTGCCAGCAGCGGCCGACAGGGTCGCACAGATACGCAGTATTTT	CASSGRQGRTDTQYF
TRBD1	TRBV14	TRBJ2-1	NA	TGTGCCAGCAGTCCGAACAGGGGGGATGAGCAGTTCTTC	CASSPNRGDEQFF
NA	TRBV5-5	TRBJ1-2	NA	TGTGCCAGCAGCTTGGGATTAGGAGTTTACTATGGCTACACCTTC	CASSLGLGVYYGYTF
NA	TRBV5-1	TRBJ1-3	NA	TGCGCCAGCAGCCTTGTCCCAGGACACAACACCATATATTTT	CASSLVPGHNTIYF
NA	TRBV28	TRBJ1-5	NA	TGTGCCAGCAGTACGGGCAGCAATCAGCCCCAGCATTTT	CASSTGSNQPQHF
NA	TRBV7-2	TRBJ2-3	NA	TGTGCCAGCAGCTTAGCTTGGGGACTCTTCACAGATACGCAGTATTTT	CASSLAWGLFTDTQYF
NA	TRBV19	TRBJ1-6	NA	TGTGCCAGTAGTATAGATTACCGCAGGGGACCTTCACCCCTCCACTTT	CASSIDYRRGPSPLHF
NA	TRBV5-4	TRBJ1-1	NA	TGTGCCAGCAGCCCCCAGGGGTCGAACACTGAAGCTTTCTTT	CASSPQGSNTEAFF
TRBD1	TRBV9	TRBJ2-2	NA	TGTGCCAGCAGCGTAGGGGAGTGGCCGGGACAGGGACGCCCCGACGCGAACACCGGGGAGCTGTTTTTT	CASSVGEWPGQGRPDANTGELFF
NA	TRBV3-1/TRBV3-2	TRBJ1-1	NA	TGTGCCAGCAGCCAAGACGGTGGAGACACTGAAGCTTTCTTT	CASSQDGGDTEAFF
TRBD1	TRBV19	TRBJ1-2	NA	TGTGCCAGTAGTATTTCGTCGGCAGGGGGGATCTATGGCTACACCTTC	CASSISSAGGIYGYTF
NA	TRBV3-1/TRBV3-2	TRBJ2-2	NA	TGTGCCAGCAGCCAGGCCGGGCGGGGGCCCACCGGGGAGCTGTTTTTT	CASSQAGRGPTGELFF
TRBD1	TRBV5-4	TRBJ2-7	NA	TGTGCCAGCAGCCGGGACAGTGGCTACGAGCAGTACTTC	CASSRDSGYEQYF
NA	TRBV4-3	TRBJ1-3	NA	TGCGCCAGCAGCCAGGTGCACTCCGACAGCTACTCTGGAAACACCATATATTTT	CASSQVHSDSYSGNTIYF
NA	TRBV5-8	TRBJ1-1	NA	TGTGCCAGCAGCTTTAACTGGGGAACTGAAGCTTTCTTT	CASSFNWGTEAFF
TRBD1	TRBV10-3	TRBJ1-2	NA	TGTGCCATCAGTGAGTCAACAGGGGGCCACTATGGCTACACCTTC	CAISESTGGHYGYTF
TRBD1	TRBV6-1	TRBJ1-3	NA	TGTGCCAGCAGTGAATTGGGCAGGGGGCGATCCACCATATATTTT	CASSELGRGRSTIYF
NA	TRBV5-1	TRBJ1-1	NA	TGCGCCAGCAGCTTGTTTTCGAACACTGAAGCTTTCTTT	CASSLFSNTEAFF
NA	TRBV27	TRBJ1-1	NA	TGTGCCAGCAGTGGGGTTGGGGAAGCTTTCTTT	CASSGVGEAFF
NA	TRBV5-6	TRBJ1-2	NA	TGTGCCAGCAGCTTTGACACCCCGAGCTACACCTTC	CASSFDTPSYTF
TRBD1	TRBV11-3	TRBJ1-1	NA	TGTGCCAGCAGCCCCGGTACAGGGGGCGCGGGAACTGAAGCTTTCTTT	CASSPGTGGAGTEAFF
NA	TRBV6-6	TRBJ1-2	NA	TGTGCCAGCAGCCCCTCAGGCAATAACTATGGCTACACCTTC	CASSPSGNNYGYTF
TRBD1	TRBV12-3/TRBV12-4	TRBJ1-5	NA	TGTGCCAGCAGTTTGACAGGGAACCAGCCCCAGCATTTT	CASSLTGNQPQHF
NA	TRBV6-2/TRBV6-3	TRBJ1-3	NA	TGTGCCAGCAGTTGGGTCGGAAACACCATATATTTT	CASSWVGNTIYF
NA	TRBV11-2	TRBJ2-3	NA	TGTGCCAGCAGCTTATGGAGGACCACCACAGATACGCAGTATTTT	CASSLWRTTTDTQYF
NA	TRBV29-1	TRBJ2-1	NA	TGCAGCGCCGGAGCCTGGGGCAATGAGCAGTTCTTC	CSAGAWGNEQFF
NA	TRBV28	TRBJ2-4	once	TGTGCCAGCGGGAGATCCAAAAACATTCAGTACTTC	CASGRSKNIQYF
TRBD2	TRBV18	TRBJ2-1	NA	TGTGCCAGCTCACCCCCCTCGGGACTAGCGGGGGGCAATGAGCAGTTCTTC	CASSPPSGLAGGNEQFF
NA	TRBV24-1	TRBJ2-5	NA	TGTGCCACCAGTGAGGGGGCGAGGCCCGAGCAGGAGACCCAGTACTTC	CATSEGARPEQETQYF
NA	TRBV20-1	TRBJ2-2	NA	TGCAGTGCTAGTCTGACTAGAAGGGACACCGGGGAGCTGTTTTTT	CSASLTRRDTGELFF
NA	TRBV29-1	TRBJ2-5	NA	TGCAGCGTTCGGCAGCAGAAGGGAGAGACCCAGTACTTC	CSVRQQKGETQYF
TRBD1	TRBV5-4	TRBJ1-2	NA	TGTGCCAGCAGCTTTAGGCCGGGACAGACAGACTATGGCTACACCTTC	CASSFRPGQTDYGYTF
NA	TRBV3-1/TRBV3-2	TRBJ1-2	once	TGTGCCAGCAGCCAACAGGGAGGTGGCGGCTACACCTTC	CASSQQGGGGYTF
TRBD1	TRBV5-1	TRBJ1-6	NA	TGCGCCAGCAGCTTGGTGGGACAGGGCCCTAATTCACCCCTCCACTTT	CASSLVGQGPNSPLHF